The 18 T cell receptor beta chains below all came from one sample that was sequenced in a study of OX40 agonist ivuxolimab in advanced cancers. Profiled with immunoSEQ multiplex PCR; TCRdb holds only in-frame clones, not every one. The sample has tens of thousands of clones, less than 90% seen once. This sample comprised CD4+ or CD8+ T cells sorted from blood, obtained in a trial of the OX40 agonist ivuxolimab. The receptors originated from an adult with an advanced solid tumor such as melanoma, head and neck, liver or kidney cancer.

The chain combines TRBV12-5 with TRBJ1-5, with 8 nucleotides matching TRBD1. Germline loops: CDR1 LGHNT, CDR2 FRNRAP. This CDR3 comprises 13 residues. V gave up 6 bases and J gave up 15 bases; unmatched junction bases: 13. The CDR3 protein is CASGPGQETGRHF. CDR3 DNA sequence: TGTGCTAGTGGACCGGGACAGGAAACGGGTAGGCATTTT.

This chain uses TRBV23-1 with TRBJ2-7; 13 positions agree with TRBD2. Being an ORF, TRBV23-1 has a function that is uncertain. J gave up 2 bases and V 3 bases, and 4 bases lay outside the gene matches. This CDR3 region has 16 residues. CDR3 nucleotide sequence: TGCGCCAGCAGTCAGTCGACTAGCGGGGGGACCTACGAGCAGTACTTC. Translating it yields CASSQSTSGGTYEQYF.

This clone was counted once. The V gene is TRBV18, the J gene TRBJ2-3; either TRBD1 or TRBD2 may fit D (5 bases each). The ends were cut back, 1 base at V and 0 bases at J, with 5 bases in the middle. The CDR3 has 14 residues. Germline values: CDR1 KGHSH, CDR2 LQKENI. The DNA for the CDR3 is TGTGCCAGCTCACCACGGGGGAGCACAGATACGCAGTATTTT. Its translation is CASSPRGSTDTQYF.

The chain links TRBV5-4 to TRBJ2-7; tentative D call: TRBD1 (6 bases). Germline lookup yields CDR1 SGHNT and CDR2 YYREEE (reference sequence). The CDR3 runs to 14 residues. Trimming pared 0 bases from V and 3 bases from J, leaving 10 bases between. This CDR3 reads CASSLGTAIYEQYF. DNA of the CDR3: TGTGCCAGCAGCTTGGGGACAGCGATCTACGAGCAGTACTTC.

J is TRBJ2-1 and V is TRBV12-5; 9 positions agree with TRBD2. Germline CDR1 reads LGHNT; CDR2 reads FRNRAP. With V trimmed by 7 bases and J by 13 bases, 8 bases remained unmatched. There are 12 residues in the CDR3. CDR3 DNA: TGTGCTAGTGCCCTAGCGGGGCGGTCTCAGTTCTTC. This encodes CASALAGRSQFF.

The chain couples TRBV7-2 to TRBJ2-2; 7 positions match TRBD1. CDR1 and CDR2 from the germline V gene are SGHTA and FQGNSA. The V and J ends lost 1 base and 3 bases, in that order; junction bases with no gene match: 2. This CDR3 has 15 residues. CDR3 amino acids: CASSLVGGYTGELFF. CDR3 in DNA: TGTGCCAGCAGCTTAGTAGGGGGCTACACCGGGGAGCTGTTTTTT.

This sequence joins TRBV10-1 and TRBJ2-1, with D possibly TRBD2 on 6 matching bases. Per germline, CDR1 WNHNN and CDR2 SYGVQD (reference sequence). The V gene lost 5 bases and the J gene lost 2 bases, with 19 bases spanning the gap. The CDR3 extends over 17 amino acids. The CDR3 nucleotides are TGCGCCAGCAGTAAGAAATTTGGCGGGGTGGCCTACAATGAGCAGTTCTTC. It is translated as CASSKKFGGVAYNEQFF.

The gene calls are TRBV20-1 and TRBJ1-2, with D unresolved. Deletions cut 4 bases from V and 7 bases from J, with 10 bases between. The CDR3 loop spans 11 amino acids. From germline, CDR1 is DFQATT and CDR2 SNEGSKA (reference sequence). In nucleotides, the CDR3 is TGCAGTGCTAAAGCGGCGGGTGGCTACACCTTC. Protein: CSAKAAGGYTF.

The gene calls are TRBV30 and TRBJ2-1, with TRBD2 matching 16 bases. The V gene's germline CDR1 is GTSNPN and CDR2 SVGIG (reference sequence). J lost 8 bases, V lost 4 bases, and 5 bases had no gene match. The CDR3 sequence is 15 residues long. The CDR3 coding sequence is TGTGCCTGGACCGGGACTAGCGGGAGGGCCTATGAGCAGTTCTTC. As protein: CAWTGTSGRAYEQFF.

The chain recombines TRBV7-6 with TRBJ1-1; the D gene is possibly TRBD1 (6 bases). The V and J ends lost 4 bases and 0 bases respectively, with 12 bases between them. The CDR3 consists of 15 residues. Germline assignment: CDR1 SGHVS and CDR2 FNYEAQ. CDR3 protein: CASSSIGGLNTEAFF. As DNA, the CDR3 is TGTGCCAGCAGCTCCATCGGGGGCTTGAACACTGAAGCTTTCTTT.

The chain has TRBV6-5 and TRBJ1-2; D is perhaps TRBD1 (6 bases). This CDR3 contains 13 residues. The germline gives CDR1 MNHEY, CDR2 SVGAGI. The germline V and J ends were trimmed by 7 bases and 9 bases, with 18 bases remaining between them. Here the CDR3 reads CASTLDRQLSYTF. The CDR3 coding sequence is TGTGCCAGCACCCTAGACAGGCAACTGAGCTACACCTTC.

The chain combines TRBV19 with TRBJ2-7; 8 nucleotides line up with TRBD1. The trim removed 2 bases at V and 5 bases at J, leaving 11 bases unmatched. Germline assignment: CDR1 LNHDA and CDR2 SQIVND (reference sequence). The CDR3 consists of 16 residues. CDR3 amino acids: CASSITRTGRRDEQYF. CDR3 nucleotide sequence: TGTGCCAGTAGTATAACGCGGACAGGGAGAAGGGACGAGCAGTACTTC. Full variable domain (outside the CDR3, taken from reference TRBV19 and TRBJ2-7): DGGITQSPKYLFRKEGQNVTLSCEQNLNHDAMYWYRQDPGQGLRLIYYSQIVNDFQKGDIAEGYSVSREKKESFPLTVTSAQKNPTAFYLCASSITRTGRRDEQYFGPGTRLTVT.

In this sample, this clone turned up a few times. J is TRBJ1-6 and V is TRBV10-1; D is perhaps TRBD1 (5 bases). The CDR3 is 13 amino acids. Trimming took 5 bases from V and 7 from J, leaving 9 bases between them. The germline CDR1 and CDR2 sequences are WNHNN and SYGVQD (reference sequence). CDR3 bases: TGCGCCAGCAGTCCCGACAGAAATTCACCCCTCCACTTT. Its protein is CASSPDRNSPLHF.

This clone has a handful of counts. This sequence joins TRBV7-9 and TRBJ2-7, with 10 bases lining up with TRBD1. The CDR3 covers 18 residues. CDR1 and CDR2 (germline): SEHNR, FQNEAQ (reference sequence). V lost 4 bases and J lost 2; bases outside the gene matches: 14. CDR3 in DNA: TGTGCCAGCAGCTCATCACCCGGAGCCGGGACAGGGGCCTACGAGCAGTACTTC. As protein: CASSSSPGAGTGAYEQYF.

The rearrangement joins TRBV18 to TRBJ1-5, with 12 positions matching TRBD1. CDR1 is KGHSH and CDR2 is LQKENI in the germline V gene. Losses at the gene ends were 3 bases for V and 5 bases for J; bases not matched to a gene: 2. The CDR3 spans 15 residues. The CDR3: CASSPGQGAYQPQHF. The CDR3 region has the DNA TGTGCCAGCTCACCGGGACAGGGGGCCTATCAGCCCCAGCATTTT.

J is TRBJ2-2 and V is TRBV11-2, with D possibly TRBD2 on 6 matching bases. The CDR3 extends over 15 amino acids. CDR1 SGHAT and CDR2 FQNNGV come from the germline V gene. Trimming took 5 bases from V and 0 from J, leaving 10 bases between them. CDR3 DNA: TGTGCCAGCAGCATTAGCGGAACGAACACCGGGGAGCTGTTTTTT. Amino acid sequence: CASSISGTNTGELFF.

The genes are TRBV28 and TRBJ1-2, with TRBD1 identical over 7 bases. V lost 4 bases, J lost 4 bases, and 3 bases stayed unmatched. Germline lookup yields CDR1 MDHEN and CDR2 SYDVKM. This CDR3 has 13 amino acids. CDR3 sequence: CASSYGTAYGYTF. The CDR3 coding sequence is TGTGCCAGCAGTTACGGGACAGCCTATGGCTACACCTTC.

The rearrangement links TRBV29-1 to TRBJ1-1; 8 bases are a match to TRBD1. Trimming removed 7 bases from V and 3 bases from J; junction bases left unmatched: 4. Germline V gene sequence: CDR1 SQVTM, CDR2 ANQGSEA. This CDR3 region has 12 residues. This chain's CDR3 is CSGDRGDTEAFF. The CDR3 DNA is TGCAGCGGTGACAGGGGTGACACTGAAGCTTTCTTT.